This T cell receptor beta chain was retrieved from a study of blood T cells in healthy people across ages. There are a few counts of this clonotype. CDR1 is LGHNA, CDR2 YSLEER, per germline. With V trimmed by 4 bases and J by 3 bases, 10 bases remained unmatched. The CDR3 runs to 16 residues. The second PCR ran roughly 7 to 12 cycles with a sample-barcoded 5' primer and J-beta primers. Each of the cDNA molecules was tagged by a template-switch adaptor with 12 random nucleotides. From the 5' RACE reads, TCRdb called clonotypes with MiXCR, one entry per CDR3 protein. This sample yields hundreds of thousands of distinct CDR3 sequences, of which around 45% are seen a single time; about a third belongs to the top ten.

The chain employs TRBV4-3 and TRBJ2-3, with 7 bases identical to TRBD2. The sequence was collected from an older woman in good health. Specimen: blood. CDR3 DNA sequence: TGCGCCAGCAGCCGTATCCTAGCGGAAGGTACAGATACGCAGTATTTT. It is translated as CASSRILAEGTDTQYF.